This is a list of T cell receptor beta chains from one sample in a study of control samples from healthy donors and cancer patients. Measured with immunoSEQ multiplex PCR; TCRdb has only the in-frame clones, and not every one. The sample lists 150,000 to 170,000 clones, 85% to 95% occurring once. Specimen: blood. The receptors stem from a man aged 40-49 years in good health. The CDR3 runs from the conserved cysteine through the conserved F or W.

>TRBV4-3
CASSQDLGLRGRGGYTF
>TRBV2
CASSGRGSPYEQYF
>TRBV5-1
CASSPGTAYGYTF
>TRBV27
CASSFSAGGVYNEQFF
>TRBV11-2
CASRIPGQNEKLFF
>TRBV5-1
CASSLASGGSYNEQFF
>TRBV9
CASGSGTETNYGYTF
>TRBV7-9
CASSSVDGEETQYF
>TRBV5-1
CASRAGGAGTDTQYF
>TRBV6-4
CATAGGRTDTQYF
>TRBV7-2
CASSLAQKLNTGELFF
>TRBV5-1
CASSLEGGTEAFF
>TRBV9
CASSAASEAYEQYF
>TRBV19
CASSVGTSGSYNEQFF
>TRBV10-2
CASSEWDRTNQPQHF
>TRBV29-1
CSVVSQGANEQYF
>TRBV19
CASSFGTGGYYGYTF
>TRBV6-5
CASTVWGDQETQYF
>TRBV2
CASSPGQQHAYGYTF
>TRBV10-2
CASSVQGDQPQHF
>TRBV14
CASSQARRGTEAFF
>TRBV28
CASIPLVAGGRTDTQYF
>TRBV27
CASSQRSSPLHF
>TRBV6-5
CASSHDPYEQYF
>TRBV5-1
CASSPAGGANTEAFF
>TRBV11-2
CASSLTGDYTF
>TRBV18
CASSPNRNNYGYTF
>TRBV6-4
CASSEGPAYEQYF